A selection of T cell receptor beta chains follows, all from one sample in a study of the immune and genomic landscape of osteosarcoma. Generated by immunoSEQ multiplex PCR, the TCRdb table keeps only in-frame clones and is missing some. The sample has roughly 60 clones. Sequenced sample: metastatic tumor tissue from the lung. These receptors came from a young man with osteosarcoma. The CDR3 runs from the conserved cysteine through the conserved F or W. The D gene is left open where the match is weak. Some rows have no size entry. The others give once, few or many, or a class for an expanded clone.

j_call: TRBJ2-6
v_call: TRBV7-8
cdr3_length: 18
clone_size: .
d_call: .
cdr3_nt: TGTGCCAGCAGCTACAGTTGTTACCCACAAAGTCGGGCCAACGTCCTGACTTTC
cdr3_aa: CASSYSCYPQSRANVLTF

j_call: TRBJ1-3
v_call: TRBV5-1
cdr3_length: 15
clone_size: .
d_call: .
cdr3_nt: TGCGCCAGCAGTGACTCCGGCCCCTCTGGAAACACCATATATTTT
cdr3_aa: CASSDSGPSGNTIYF

j_call: TRBJ1-5
v_call: TRBV6-1
cdr3_length: 16
clone_size: .
d_call: .
cdr3_nt: TGTGCCAGCAGTGATTTTAGGGGTGGGGAGGGGCAGCCCCAGCATTTT
cdr3_aa: CASSDFRGGEGQPQHF

j_call: TRBJ1-5
v_call: TRBV6-1
cdr3_length: 12
clone_size: .
d_call: .
cdr3_nt: TGTGCCAGCAGTCCAGGCAATCAGCCCCAGCATTTT
cdr3_aa: CASSPGNQPQHF

j_call: TRBJ2-1
v_call: TRBV6-5
cdr3_length: 15
clone_size: .
d_call: .
cdr3_nt: TGTGCCAGCAGCCACGGGGGTAGCGGCACCTCATTCACGTTCTTC
cdr3_aa: CASSHGGSGTSFTFF

j_call: TRBJ2-7
v_call: TRBV18
cdr3_length: 13
clone_size: .
d_call: .
cdr3_nt: TGTGCCAGCTCACCTACACCTCAGGCCGAGCAGTACTTC
cdr3_aa: CASSPTPQAEQYF

j_call: TRBJ2-1
v_call: TRBV7-9
cdr3_length: 15
clone_size: .
d_call: .
cdr3_nt: TGTGCCAGCAGCTTAGGGACTAACCGAGATAATGAGCAGTTCTTC
cdr3_aa: CASSLGTNRDNEQFF

j_call: TRBJ2-7
v_call: TRBV2
cdr3_length: 14
clone_size: .
d_call: TRBD1
cdr3_nt: TGTGCCAGCATCCCGGACAGGGGTCCCTACGAGCAGTACTTC
cdr3_aa: CASIPDRGPYEQYF

j_call: TRBJ1-2
v_call: TRBV29-1
cdr3_length: 12
clone_size: .
d_call: TRBD1
cdr3_nt: TGCAGCGGGGGACAGGGGGACTATGGCTACACCTTC
cdr3_aa: CSGGQGDYGYTF

j_call: TRBJ2-1
v_call: TRBV10-3
cdr3_length: 14
clone_size: once
d_call: TRBD2
cdr3_nt: TGTGCCATCAGTCTAGCGGACTCCTACAATGAGCAGTTCTTC
cdr3_aa: CAISLADSYNEQFF